Listed here are 5 T cell receptor beta chains from one sample, sequenced in a study of T cells in Graves' hyperthyroidism and ophthalmopathy. Researchers amplified the TCR beta CDR3 regions from RNA transcripts. Primed by the HTBI set, a first-round RT-PCR was run on the TCR CDR3. MiXCR, applied by TCRdb to the multiplex PCR reads, yields one record per CDR3 protein. Of roughly 400,000 distinct CDR3 sequences listed, roughly 25% are singletons. Input material: blood. Source of these receptors: a man in his fifties with Graves' hyperthyroidism.

The table lists this clonotype with a few counts. The V and J genes are TRBV5-1 and TRBJ2-7, with D tentatively TRBD1 (6 bases). CDR1 is SGHRS and CDR2 is YFSETQ in the germline V gene. Trimming removed 0 bases at V and 3 bases at J, with 10 bases between. The CDR3 totals 14 residues. The CDR3 DNA is TGCGCCAGCAGCTTGGACAGGGCCTACTACGAGCAGTACTTC. It specifies CASSLDRAYYEQYF.

The sample holds a few counts of this clonotype. The V gene is TRBV5-1, the J gene TRBJ2-3, with D perhaps given as TRBD1 or TRBD2 (5 bases each). Germline lookup yields CDR1 SGHRS and CDR2 YFSETQ. Trimming took 0 bases from V and 0 from J, leaving 11 bases between them. The CDR3 extends over 16 amino acids. CDR3 nucleotides: TGCGCCAGCAGCTTGGCTGGGGGAATGAGCACAGATACGCAGTATTTT. It translates to CASSLAGGMSTDTQYF.

This clonotype appeared a few times. This chain connects TRBV27 to TRBJ2-1, with unresolved D. V lost 7 bases to trimming and J lost 4 bases, with 8 bases between them. Germline CDR1 MNHEY, CDR2 SMNVEV (reference sequence). This CDR3 has 12 residues. CDR3 DNA: TGTGCCAGCACCACAGCTTACAATGAGCAGTTCTTC. It encodes CASTTAYNEQFF.

In this sample, this clonotype turned up a few times. The genes are TRBV5-4 and TRBJ2-2; D might be TRBD2 (7 bases). In germline, CDR1 is SGHNT, CDR2 YYREEE (reference sequence). The CDR3 is 15 residues long. Trimming removed 4 bases at V and 3 bases at J, with 13 bases between. The DNA of the CDR3 is TGTGCCAGCAGCGGGGGGGCTTTGGACACCGGGGAGCTGTTTTTT. Translated, it gives CASSGGALDTGELFF.

In this sample, this clonotype turned up many times. J is TRBJ2-5 and V is TRBV7-2; D perhaps matches TRBD2 (5 bases). The length of the CDR3 is 16 residues. Germline V gene sequence: CDR1 SGHTA, CDR2 FQGNSA. With 5 bases removed from V and 1 base from J, the gap between germline ends came to 17 bases. CDR3 amino acids: CASSPPGLPPQETQYF. The CDR3 DNA is TGTGCCAGCAGCCCCCCCGGACTGCCACCCCAAGAGACCCAGTACTTC. The full variable domain, with the rest looked up from reference TRBV7-2 and TRBJ2-5, is GAGVSQSPSNKVTEKGKDVELRCDPISGHTALYWYRQSLGQGLEFLIYFQGNSAPDKSGLPSDRFSAERTGGSVSTLTIQRTQQEDSAVYLCASSPPGLPPQETQYFGPGTRLLVL.